The present entry profiles one T cell receptor (beta chain) with its context. The data were taken from a study of cytomegalovirus exposure and HLA in healthy donors. Looking at the study overall: An analysis done earlier identified fewer than 140 million unique TCR beta sequences from about 180 million T cells.

PCR was performed using 60 Vbeta and 13 Jbeta primers. Original handling: As a later analysis found, there were 70 million to 100 million unique TCR beta chains, of which roughly 11 million were shared. Sequenced by immunoSEQ multiplex PCR; TCRdb stores in-frame clones only, minus some. For V, J and clone size, that table is used; D and trimming come from the DNA. Altogether more than 150,000 clones are present, roughly four fifths being singletons, with the ten largest covering over 1.5%. Between the trimmed V and J ends, which lost 7 bases and 8 bases, there was a span of 15 bases. The CDR3 runs 12 residues. Per the germline V gene, CDR1 is SQVTM and CDR2 is ANQGSEA.

The sequenced sample was PBMCs. This clonotype originated in a man aged 45-65 years in good health and CMV-seronegative. This chain uses TRBV29-1 with TRBJ1-5, with D maybe TRBD1 (5 bases). The CDR3 spells CSAARGGEPQHF. For the CDR3, the DNA is TGCAGCGCCGCTAGGGGTGGCGAGCCCCAGCATTTT. Combining the CDR3 with reference TRBV29-1 and TRBJ1-5 gives the whole variable domain SAVISQKPSRDICQRGTSLTIQCQVDSQVTMMFWYRQQPGQSLTLIATANQGSEATYESGFVIDKFPISRPNLTFSTLTVSNMSPEDSSIYLCSAARGGEPQHFGDGTRLSIL.